The subject of this entry is one T cell receptor (beta chain). TCRdb's table, derived via immunoSEQ multiplex PCR, lists solely in-frame clones and lacks some. The sample holds over 100,000 clones, roughly 90% seen once. The sample comes from a study of control samples from healthy donors and cancer patients. The CDR3 length is 14 residues. The germline CDR1 and CDR2 sequences are MNHNS and SASEGT. V gave up 4 bases and J gave up 8 bases; unmatched junction bases: 9. The source of this sequence is a woman aged 45-65 years in good health. The specimen sequenced was blood. V is TRBV6-1 and J is TRBJ1-1, with 8 bases fitting TRBD1. The CDR3 region is CASSVATGGVEAFF. Here the CDR3 DNA reads TGTGCCAGCAGTGTAGCCACAGGGGGAGTCGAAGCTTTCTTT.